These 9 T cell receptor beta chains share one sample of origin, sequenced in a study of vaccination effects on CD4 cells after COVID-19. Between days 10 and 11 of culture, CD4+ T cells were separated out. Produced via immunoSEQ multiplex PCR; TCRdb's table is partial and in-frame only. The top ten hold 2.5% to 3.5% of the sample, which has some 40,000 clones, about four fifths seen once. These TCRs are of unknown antigen specificity. The starting material was CD4+ T cells from PBMCs cultured without peptide, obtained before COVID-19 vaccination. The receptors originated from a human donor who received a COVID-19 vaccine.

This clone came up a few times. V is TRBV2 and J is TRBJ2-1; the D is unclear. V lost 4 bases, J lost 8 bases, and 12 bases lay in between. Germline lookup yields CDR1 SNHLY and CDR2 FYNNEI. There are 13 residues in the CDR3. DNA for the CDR3: TGTGCCAGCAGTGGGGCGGACCGACATGAGCAGTTCTTC. Its protein product is CASSGADRHEQFF.

The CDR3 DNA sequence: TGTGCCAGCAGTGCGGTCGCCCGAAACACCATATATTTT. This sequence encodes CASSAVARNTIYF. The rearrangement joins TRBV12-3 or TRBV12-4 to TRBJ1-3; D remains ambiguous. There are 13 residues in the CDR3. Trimming took 5 bases from V and 5 from J, leaving 10 bases between them.

The chain carries TRBV12-3 or TRBV12-4 and TRBJ1-1; D is undetermined. The CDR3 consists of 12 residues. V dropped 6 bases and J dropped 3 bases, with 8 bases sitting between them. Written as DNA, the CDR3 is TGTGCCAGCAGCCCCCTAGACACTGAAGCTTTCTTT. This sequence encodes CASSPLDTEAFF.

V is TRBV10-3 and J is TRBJ2-4, with 8 bases fitting TRBD1. This CDR3 has 14 residues. Per the germline V gene, CDR1 is ENHRY and CDR2 is SYGVKD. The J segment lost 6 bases and the V segment lost 2 bases, leaving 3 bases of the junction unmatched. The CDR3 region is CAISEGQGVNIQYF. CDR3 sequence (DNA): TGTGCCATCAGTGAGGGACAGGGAGTAAACATTCAGTACTTC.

The chain carries TRBV28 and TRBJ1-1; D is uncertain. This CDR3 comprises 15 residues. V lost 7 bases, J lost 5 bases, and 20 bases lay in between. Germline V lookup: CDR1 MDHEN, CDR2 SYDVKM. The CDR3 bases are TGTGCCAGCACCTTTGAACAGCCCAGAAAAACTGAAGCTTTCTTT. Its protein is CASTFEQPRKTEAFF.

This clone has more than one count but fewer than ten. The CDR3 sequence: CASSLSPSGFHEQYF. For the CDR3, the DNA is TGTGCCAGCAGCTTAAGTCCTAGCGGGTTCCACGAGCAGTACTTC. The gene calls are TRBV11-3 and TRBJ2-7; the match to TRBD2 covers 8 bases. The CDR3 totals 15 residues. Trimming removed 2 bases from V and 5 bases from J; junction bases left unmatched: 8. The germline CDR1 and CDR2 sequences are SGHNT and YENEEA.

The chain combines TRBV5-5 with TRBJ1-5; D ambiguous. The CDR3 covers 15 residues. V lost 3 bases and J 3 bases, leaving 13 bases between the germline ends. Germline V lookup: CDR1 SGHKS, CDR2 YYEKEE (reference sequence). CDR3 protein: CASSWTWGSNQPQHF. For the CDR3, the DNA is TGTGCCAGCAGCTGGACTTGGGGATCCAATCAGCCCCAGCATTTT.

The chain joins TRBV2 to TRBJ1-4; D uncertain. The germline V gene encodes CDR1 SNHLY and CDR2 FYNNEI. V was shortened by 7 bases and J by 0 bases, with 9 bases between the two germline ends. This CDR3 has 14 residues. This CDR3 is CASTSISTNEKLFF. CDR3 nucleotides: TGTGCCAGCACCTCCATTTCAACTAATGAAAAACTGTTTTTT.

This chain connects TRBV7-8 to TRBJ1-6; D remains unclear. Looked up from germline, CDR1 is SGHVS and CDR2 is FQNEAQ. This CDR3 spans 16 amino acids. V dropped 2 bases and J dropped 4 bases, with 12 bases sitting between them. CDR3 region: CASSLLPTEYNSPLHF. In nucleotides, the CDR3 is TGTGCCAGCAGCTTACTCCCCACTGAGTATAATTCACCCCTCCACTTT.